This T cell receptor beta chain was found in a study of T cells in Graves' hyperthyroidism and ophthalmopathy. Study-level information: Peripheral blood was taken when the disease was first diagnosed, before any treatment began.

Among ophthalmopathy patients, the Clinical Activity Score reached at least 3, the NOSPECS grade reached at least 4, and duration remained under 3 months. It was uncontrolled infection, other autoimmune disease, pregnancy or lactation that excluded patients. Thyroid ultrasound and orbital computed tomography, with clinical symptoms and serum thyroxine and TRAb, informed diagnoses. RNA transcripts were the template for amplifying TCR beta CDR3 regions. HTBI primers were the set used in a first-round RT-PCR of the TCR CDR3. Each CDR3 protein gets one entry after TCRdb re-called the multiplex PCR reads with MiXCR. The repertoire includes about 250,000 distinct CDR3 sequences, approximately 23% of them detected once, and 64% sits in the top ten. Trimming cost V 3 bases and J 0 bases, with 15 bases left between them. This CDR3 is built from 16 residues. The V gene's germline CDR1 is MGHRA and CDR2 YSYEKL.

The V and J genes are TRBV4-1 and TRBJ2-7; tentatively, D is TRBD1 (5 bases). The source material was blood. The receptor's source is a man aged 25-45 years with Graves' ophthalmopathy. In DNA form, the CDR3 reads TGCGCCAGCAGCCATTCCAGGGTGGAGAGCTCCTACGAGCAGTACTTC. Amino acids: CASSHSRVESSYEQYF.